The present entry profiles one T cell receptor beta chain with its context. What it recognizes is unknown. A junction end diverges from the germline sequence, so it may reflect a read error. Template material for amplifying TCR beta CDR3 regions consisted of RNA transcripts. TCR CDR3 regions were first amplified by RT-PCR with HTBI primers. TCRdb independently ran MiXCR on the multiplex PCR reads; one entry per CDR3 protein. This table holds 550,000 to 600,000 distinct CDR3 sequences, more than 13% found once. This record belongs to a study of T cells in Graves' hyperthyroidism and ophthalmopathy. As for the study in general: Peripheral blood sampling occurred at initial diagnosis, before any treatment.

The germline gives CDR1 SQVTM, CDR2 ANQGSEA. The CDR3 runs 14 residues. Overall study findings and caveats: Also found in blood were most expanded thyroid clonotypes above 0.001.

Sequenced input: blood. The receptor was isolated from a woman between 18 and 29 years old with Graves' ophthalmopathy. J is TRBJ1-2 and V is TRBV29-1, with TRBD1 matching over 8 bases. CDR3 in DNA: TGCAGCGCTGAATTGGCGGACAGGGTATATGGCTACACCTTC. Its protein product is CSAELADRVYGYTF.